Listed below are T cell receptor beta chains from one sample, sequenced in a study of blood T cell repertoires in COVID-19. Assay used: immunoSEQ multiplex PCR; TCRdb lists only in-frame clones, some missing. The sample contains some 270,000 clones, roughly 84% of which appear only once. The specimen sequenced was peripheral blood. All receptors come from a woman aged 40 to 50 who had recovered from COVID-19. The CDR3 runs from the conserved cysteine through the conserved F or W. The D gene is left open where the match is weak. Rows may omit the clone size; those that give it use once, few, many or a size class.

J gene	V gene	D gene	clone size	CDR3 protein	CDR3 DNA
TRBJ2-5	TRBV11-2	TRBD2	NA	CASSPRWEGETQYF	TGTGCCAGCAGCCCGCGCTGGGAGGGAGAGACCCAGTACTTC
TRBJ2-5	TRBV19	NA	few	CASSIDLKTQYF	TGTGCCAGTAGTATAGACCTAAAGACCCAGTACTTC
TRBJ1-6	TRBV4-1	TRBD1	NA	CASSYGTGVAYNSPLHF	TGCGCCAGCAGCTACGGGACAGGGGTGGCCTATAATTCACCCCTCCACTTT
TRBJ1-1	TRBV5-1	NA	NA	CASSFGQPNTEAFF	TGCGCCAGCAGCTTCGGACAGCCGAACACTGAAGCTTTCTTT
TRBJ2-7	TRBV10-3	TRBD2	NA	CAISEGSGDSYEQYF	TGTGCCATCAGTGAGGGGAGCGGGGACTCCTACGAGCAGTACTTC
TRBJ1-6	TRBV6-1	NA	once	CASSEARGLLYNSPLHF	TGTGCCAGCAGTGAAGCCAGGGGCCTCCTCTATAATTCACCCCTCCACTTT
TRBJ2-7	TRBV28	NA	once	CASSSTRGGSYEQYF	TGTGCCAGCAGTTCCACGAGGGGGGGTTCCTACGAGCAGTACTTC
TRBJ2-5	TRBV9	NA	few	CASSVGIGWETQYF	TGTGCCAGCAGCGTAGGGATCGGGTGGGAGACCCAGTACTTC
TRBJ2-2	TRBV10-3	NA	NA	CATTARTEDTGELFF	TGTGCCACCACGGCTCGGACAGAGGACACCGGGGAGCTGTTTTTT
TRBJ1-4	TRBV4-1	NA	NA	CASSHPFSDSLNEKLFF	TGCGCCAGCAGCCACCCCTTCTCGGACAGCCTTAATGAAAAACTGTTTTTT
TRBJ1-4	TRBV30	NA	NA	CAWSPRGPAMNEKLFF	TGTGCCTGGAGTCCGCGGGGCCCTGCAATGAATGAAAAACTGTTTTTT
TRBJ1-4	TRBV30	TRBD1	NA	CAWSRQGTNEKLFF	TGTGCCTGGAGTCGACAGGGAACTAATGAAAAACTGTTTTTT
TRBJ2-2	TRBV6-1	TRBD2	many	CASSDGTTNTGELFF	TGTGCCAGCAGTGATGGGACTACGAACACCGGGGAGCTGTTTTTT
TRBJ1-1	TRBV18	NA	NA	CASSPPRGSRNTEAFF	TGTGCCAGCTCACCGCCACGAGGATCAAGGAACACTGAAGCTTTCTTT
TRBJ1-2	TRBV28	NA	NA	CASSPGEGWGGYTF	TGTGCCAGCAGTCCTGGAGAGGGATGGGGTGGCTACACCTTC
TRBJ2-5	TRBV7-6	NA	NA	CASSFGGLETQYF	TGTGCCAGCAGCTTTGGAGGGCTGGAGACCCAGTACTTC
TRBJ1-2	TRBV3-1/TRBV3-2	NA	NA	CASSIGPGQGYTF	TGTGCCAGCAGCATAGGACCCGGACAAGGCTACACCTTC
TRBJ1-4	TRBV4-1	NA	NA	CASSRLIREKLFF	TGCGCCAGCAGCCGCTTGATTAGAGAAAAACTGTTTTTT
TRBJ1-4	TRBV18	TRBD1	NA	CASSPSGQPNEKLFF	TGTGCCAGCTCACCGTCGGGACAGCCGAATGAAAAACTGTTTTTT
TRBJ2-1	TRBV28	NA	NA	CASSLYTGRNNEQFF	TGTGCCAGCAGCCTCTATACGGGGAGGAACAATGAGCAGTTCTTC
TRBJ2-5	TRBV29-1	TRBD1	NA	CSAGQGGETQYF	TGCAGCGCCGGACAGGGGGGTGAGACCCAGTACTTC
TRBJ2-7	TRBV19	TRBD1	once	CASSATGLHEQYF	TGTGCCAGTAGTGCGACAGGGCTCCACGAGCAGTACTTC
TRBJ1-5	TRBV6-1	NA	few	CASSEGAVGGQPQHF	TGTGCCAGCAGTGAAGGAGCAGTCGGCGGCCAGCCCCAGCATTTT
TRBJ1-3	TRBV28	NA	once	CASSLWGQGSGNTIYF	TGTGCCAGCAGTTTATGGGGTCAGGGCTCTGGAAACACCATATATTTT
TRBJ2-1	TRBV29-1	NA	NA	CSGLLEVEQFF	TGCAGCGGCCTCCTAGAGGTTGAGCAGTTCTTC
TRBJ2-5	TRBV19	TRBD2	once	CASSRSGKQETQYF	TGTGCCAGTAGTCGTAGCGGGAAACAAGAGACCCAGTACTTC
TRBJ2-3	TRBV10-3	TRBD2	NA	CAISEAGEGTQYF	TGTGCCATCAGTGAGGCTGGGGAGGGTACGCAGTATTTT
TRBJ2-5	TRBV5-1	TRBD2	NA	CASSLARGTSGDQETQYF	TGCGCCAGCAGCTTGGCTCGGGGGACTAGCGGGGACCAAGAGACCCAGTACTTC
TRBJ2-5	TRBV2	NA	NA	CASSEWQGKTQYF	TGTGCCAGCAGTGAATGGCAGGGAAAGACCCAGTACTTC
TRBJ1-5	TRBV2	NA	NA	CASSNRVHQPQHF	TGTGCCAGCTCGAACAGGGTTCATCAGCCCCAGCATTTT
TRBJ1-6	TRBV2	TRBD1	NA	CASRGGTGWDSPLHF	TGTGCCAGCAGAGGAGGGACAGGCTGGGATTCACCCCTCCACTTT
TRBJ1-1	TRBV15	TRBD1	NA	CATKMDRSVNTEAFF	TGTGCCACAAAAATGGACAGGAGCGTGAACACTGAAGCTTTCTTT
TRBJ2-7	TRBV18	NA	NA	CASSPGAYEQYF	TGTGCCAGCTCACCTGGAGCCTACGAGCAGTACTTC
TRBJ2-2	TRBV9	NA	NA	CASSAPSRGTGELFF	TGTGCCAGCAGCGCCCCTTCTCGAGGCACCGGGGAGCTGTTTTTT
TRBJ2-7	TRBV3-1/TRBV3-2	NA	NA	CASSQDVGESSYEQYF	TGTGCCAGCAGCCAAGATGTCGGGGAGAGCTCCTACGAGCAGTACTTC
TRBJ2-1	TRBV24-1	NA	few	CATSDPVRGEGEQFF	TGTGCCACCAGTGACCCTGTCCGAGGAGAGGGAGAGCAGTTCTTC
TRBJ1-2	TRBV12-3/TRBV12-4	NA	few	CASSFGRVVGYTF	TGTGCCAGCAGTTTCGGCAGGGTAGTCGGCTACACCTTC
TRBJ1-2	TRBV7-9	NA	few	CASSPYTQDFYGYTF	TGTGCCAGCAGCCCCTACACGCAAGACTTCTATGGCTACACCTTC